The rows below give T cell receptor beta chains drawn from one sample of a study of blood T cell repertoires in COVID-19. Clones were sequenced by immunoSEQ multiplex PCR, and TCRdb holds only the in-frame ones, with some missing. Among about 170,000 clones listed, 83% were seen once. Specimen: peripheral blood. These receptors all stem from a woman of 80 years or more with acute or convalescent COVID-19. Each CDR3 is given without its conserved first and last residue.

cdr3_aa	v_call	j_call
ASSWGLAGVWY	TRBV7-2	TRBJ2-7
ASSLAGGGLSGYT	TRBV7-2	TRBJ1-2
ASSGQGVGTQY	TRBV7-2	TRBJ2-3
ASSQDLNQPQH	TRBV3-1/TRBV3-2	TRBJ1-5
ASSLYGVTDTQY	TRBV5-1	TRBJ2-3
ASSYSGDTQY	TRBV5-4	TRBJ2-3
ASSLVAGLNTEAF	TRBV7-2	TRBJ1-1
ASSLVRRSSGNTIY	TRBV11-2	TRBJ1-3
AWYGGSSGNTIY	TRBV30	TRBJ1-3
ASSRNRDSTEAF	TRBV14	TRBJ1-1
ASSERETLLNIQY	TRBV2	TRBJ2-4
ASSSEVDRPLH	TRBV7-2	TRBJ1-6
ASSLSRGAQGVRGYT	TRBV27	TRBJ1-2
SARDRGNSPLH	TRBV29-1	TRBJ1-6
ASSATGGIQY	TRBV3-1/TRBV3-2	TRBJ2-4
ASSLPGGNQPQH	TRBV28	TRBJ1-5
ASSDSGVPTDTQY	TRBV2	TRBJ2-3
SASSGLRQPQH	TRBV20-1	TRBJ1-5
AIPLTSGNRFWTGELF	TRBV2	TRBJ2-2
ASSPGQGRHTEAF	TRBV18	TRBJ1-1
ASSRQGEQF	TRBV5-1	TRBJ2-1
ASSSAGATRATGELF	TRBV6-2/TRBV6-3	TRBJ2-2
ASSPGLREKLF	TRBV3-1/TRBV3-2	TRBJ1-4
ASSRSGQGLAYEQY	TRBV11-2	TRBJ2-7
ASSLGGTATNYT	TRBV7-6	TRBJ1-2
ASSLGSFYEQY	TRBV7-9	TRBJ2-7
ASSVLANYGYT	TRBV28	TRBJ1-2
ASSYSSSYNEKLF	TRBV6-5	TRBJ1-4
ASSPLAGVGEQY	TRBV7-6	TRBJ2-7
ASSIVGGSSYNEQF	TRBV19	TRBJ2-1
ASSFGVGGEETQY	TRBV5-1	TRBJ2-5
ASSLRLAVGNYGYT	TRBV7-9	TRBJ1-2
ASRGASDSYEQY	TRBV6-5	TRBJ2-7
ASSERGGYTGELF	TRBV10-2	TRBJ2-2
ASSMDRGPQH	TRBV5-5	TRBJ1-5
ASTRRQGGDTQY	TRBV19	TRBJ2-3
ASSLEKMSSYNEQF	TRBV5-6	TRBJ2-1
ASSLGAGYNSPLH	TRBV5-6	TRBJ1-6
ASSLVGLAGNNEQF	TRBV11-3	TRBJ2-1
ASSSGRRPYEQY	TRBV19	TRBJ2-7
ASSFPRGTYEQY	TRBV7-2	TRBJ2-7
ASSWGLPGTEAF	TRBV7-9	TRBJ1-1
ASSIQRTVKQETQY	TRBV19	TRBJ2-5
ASSPRPRAGASGNEQF	TRBV18	TRBJ2-1
ASSIGAGAPNYGYT	TRBV19	TRBJ1-2
ASSPLGTAGYYGYT	TRBV6-2/TRBV6-3	TRBJ1-2
ASSILLTGRNEKLF	TRBV19	TRBJ1-4
ASSSGLAGELDTQY	TRBV6-2/TRBV6-3	TRBJ2-3
ASSLGTGGKYEQY	TRBV5-6	TRBJ2-7
ASSESGVWFTEAF	TRBV10-2	TRBJ1-1
ASSLRTSEGKTQY	TRBV7-2	TRBJ2-5
ASSLSGGNEAF	TRBV28	TRBJ1-1
ASYPRGRGSSGANVLT	TRBV19	TRBJ2-6
ASSFSSGVYEQF	TRBV11-2	TRBJ2-1
ASSVETQTHYEQY	TRBV2	TRBJ2-7
ASRLTGTATTDTQY	TRBV28	TRBJ2-3
ASSKPPRRGTGSYEQY	TRBV21-1	TRBJ2-7